The entry below gives a single TCR beta chain sequence along with its context. This sample was taken from a study of T cells after yellow fever vaccination. Generation of TCR cDNA used 5'RACE template switching (which added a universal primer site and UMIs). From the 5' RACE reads, TCRdb called clonotypes with MiXCR, one entry per CDR3 protein. The repertoire holds approximately 600,000 distinct CDR3 sequences, around 12% seen once, with under 15% in the top ten. V lost 4 bases, J lost 2 bases, and 11 bases lay in between. Germline V gives CDR1 SGHDN, CDR2 FVKESK. The CDR3 sequence is 14 residues long.

The sample consisted of PBMCs, taken on the day of the yellow fever booster vaccination. This clonotype originated in a man aged 30 to 39 who received the YFV17D yellow fever vaccine. The chain recombines TRBV14 with TRBJ1-1; D unresolved. The CDR3 is CASSPQVGNTEAFF. The CDR3 bases are TGTGCCAGCAGCCCCCAGGTCGGTAACACTGAAGCTTTCTTT. The full variable domain, with the rest looked up from reference TRBV14 and TRBJ1-1, is EAGVTQFPSHSVIEKGQTVTLRCDPISGHDNLYWYRRVMGKEIKFLLHFVKESKQDESGMPNNRFLAERTGGTYSTLKVQPAELEDSGVYFCASSPQVGNTEAFFGQGTRLTVV.